These T cell receptor beta chains were read from a single sample in a study of T cell repertoires in cytomegalovirus infection. MiXCR was run by TCRdb on the reads, yielding one entry per CDR3 protein. The sample lists almost 500,000 distinct CDR3 sequences, 11% seen once, with more than 8.5% in the top ten. Sequenced input: PBMCs. These receptors were collected from a human donor in good health (CMV status not recorded). Some clones in this sample may be carry-over from other donors' samples. Both conserved end residues are trimmed from each CDR3. The order of the fields is V gene, CDR3 protein.

TRBV5-6	ASSLKQGAANTEAF
TRBV6-5	ASSRGEAYGYT
TRBV28	ASQKARRTSGSDTQY
TRBV7-8	ASSLRGPANTGELF
TRBV28	ASTSGVEDNSPLH
TRBV19	ASRGGTVNNEQF
TRBV19	ASSIDPGEERLF
TRBV7-6	ASSLEGGGLF
TRBV5-1	ASSYGTSGGTNTGELF
TRBV30	AWGGRKNIQY
TRBV4-1	ASSPLAQMYNEQF
TRBV5-1	ASSLAGTSGGHNEQF
TRBV29-1	SVSTGTSVGGELF
TRBV6-6	ASRNAQANTEAF
TRBV6-1	ATHGDYPYNEQF
TRBV20-1	SARTNREDYNSPLH
TRBV10-3	AISRVRGRRSTEAF
TRBV7-2	ASSSLDRTYEQY
TRBV2	ASSEAGRGRDGYT
TRBV29-1	SVEDRLGKVLETQY
TRBV18	ASSPNDNTEAF
TRBV7-6	ASSPLVGGTGELF
TRBV5-1	ASSPDLAGPERTYEQY
TRBV9	ASSATSLAGGHNEQF
TRBV7-6	ASSVTGPGEQY
TRBV5-4	ASYRRGGSYT
TRBV5-5	ASSLTSGYT
TRBV18	ASSPGNYEQY
TRBV7-2	ASSLGWRLGGTQY
TRBV24-1	ATSGAGGISKNIQY
TRBV2	ASSESGSYGYT
TRBV28	ASSLYARLETQH
TRBV2	ASSYSRSGELF
TRBV4-1	ASSPSGSFYGYT
TRBV7-2	ASIPVDEQF
TRBV7-3	ASSSIQGQGTGELF
TRBV7-9	ASSSRQGIGSYT
TRBV28	ASSRGLVGYEQY
TRBV19	ASNEMNTEAF
TRBV6-1	ASTEQRKNTEAF
TRBV20-1	SAGTGLGTLMNTEAF
TRBV4-1	ASSQGQGASNGYT
TRBV4-1	ASSQEVQGYSPLH
TRBV18	ASSPQAGTPGGEQY
TRBV28	ASSGYGGSYEQY
TRBV6-1	ASRSSLYNSPLH
TRBV4-1	ASSPQGAVGTEAF
TRBV6-1	ASSFERVRELF
TRBV28	ASSSGEQY
TRBV7-2	ASSGGLAGVSGEQY
TRBV5-5	ASSLPGAETQY
TRBV14	ASSSGGGWNTEAF
TRBV9	ASSAPQGSTLH